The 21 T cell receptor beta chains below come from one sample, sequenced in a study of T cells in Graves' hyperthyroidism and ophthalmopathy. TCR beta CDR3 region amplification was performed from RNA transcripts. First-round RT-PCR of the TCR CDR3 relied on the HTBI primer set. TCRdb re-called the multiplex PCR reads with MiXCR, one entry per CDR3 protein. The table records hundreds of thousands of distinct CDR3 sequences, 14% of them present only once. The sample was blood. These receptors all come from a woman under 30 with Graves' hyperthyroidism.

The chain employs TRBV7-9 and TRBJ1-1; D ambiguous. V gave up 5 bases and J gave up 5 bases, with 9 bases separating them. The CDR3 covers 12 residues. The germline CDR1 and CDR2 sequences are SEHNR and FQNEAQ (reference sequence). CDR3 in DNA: TGTGCCAGCAGCCCAGAGGGTACTGAAGCTTTCTTT. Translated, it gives CASSPEGTEAFF.

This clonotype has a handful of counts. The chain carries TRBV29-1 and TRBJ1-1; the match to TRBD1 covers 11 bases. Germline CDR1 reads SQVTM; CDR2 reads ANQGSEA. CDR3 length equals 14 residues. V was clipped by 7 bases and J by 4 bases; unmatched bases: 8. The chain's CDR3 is CSARDRGTFTEAFF. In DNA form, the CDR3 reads TGCAGCGCTCGGGACAGGGGGACGTTCACTGAAGCTTTCTTT.

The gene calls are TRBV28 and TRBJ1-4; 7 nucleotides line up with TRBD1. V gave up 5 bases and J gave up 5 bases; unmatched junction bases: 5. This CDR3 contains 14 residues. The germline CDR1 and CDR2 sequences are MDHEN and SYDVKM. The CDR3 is CASSLDRTNEKLFF. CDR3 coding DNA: TGTGCCAGCAGTCTGGACAGGACGAATGAAAAACTGTTTTTT.

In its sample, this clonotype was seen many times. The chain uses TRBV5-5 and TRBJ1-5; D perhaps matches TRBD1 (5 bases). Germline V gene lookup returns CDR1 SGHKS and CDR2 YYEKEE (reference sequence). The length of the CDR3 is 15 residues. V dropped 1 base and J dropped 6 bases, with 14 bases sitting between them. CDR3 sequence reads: CASSLRQGWTQPQHF. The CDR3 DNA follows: TGTGCCAGCAGCTTGCGTCAGGGTTGGACTCAGCCCCAGCATTTT.

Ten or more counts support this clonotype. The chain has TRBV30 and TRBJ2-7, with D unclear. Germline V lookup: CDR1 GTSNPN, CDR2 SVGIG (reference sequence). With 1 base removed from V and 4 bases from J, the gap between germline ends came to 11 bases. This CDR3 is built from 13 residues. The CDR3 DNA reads TGTGCCTGGAGTGATTTGTCAAATTACGAGCAGTACTTC. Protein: CAWSDLSNYEQYF.

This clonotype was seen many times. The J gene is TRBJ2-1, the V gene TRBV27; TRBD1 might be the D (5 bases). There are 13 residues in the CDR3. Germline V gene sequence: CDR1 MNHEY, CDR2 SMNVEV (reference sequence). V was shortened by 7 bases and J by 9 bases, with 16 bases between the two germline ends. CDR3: CASKGFFAAEQFF. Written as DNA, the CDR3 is TGTGCCAGCAAGGGGTTTTTCGCCGCTGAGCAGTTCTTC.

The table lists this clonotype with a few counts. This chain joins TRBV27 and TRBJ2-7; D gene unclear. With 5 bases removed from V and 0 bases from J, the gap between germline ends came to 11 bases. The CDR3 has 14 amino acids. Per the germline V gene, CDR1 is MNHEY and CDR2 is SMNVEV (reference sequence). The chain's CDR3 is CASSPGAYSYEQYF. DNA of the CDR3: TGTGCCAGCAGTCCTGGCGCCTACTCCTACGAGCAGTACTTC.

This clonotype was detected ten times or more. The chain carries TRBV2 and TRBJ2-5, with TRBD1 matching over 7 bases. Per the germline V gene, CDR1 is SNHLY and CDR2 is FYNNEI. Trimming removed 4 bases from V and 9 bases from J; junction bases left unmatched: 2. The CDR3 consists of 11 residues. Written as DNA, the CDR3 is TGTGCCAGCAGTGTTGACAGGGCCCAGTACTTC. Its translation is CASSVDRAQYF.

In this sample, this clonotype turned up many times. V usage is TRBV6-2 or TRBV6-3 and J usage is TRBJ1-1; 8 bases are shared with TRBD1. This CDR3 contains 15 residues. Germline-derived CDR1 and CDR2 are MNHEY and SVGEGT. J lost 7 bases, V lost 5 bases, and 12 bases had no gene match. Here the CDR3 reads CASSQTRQGRGEAFF. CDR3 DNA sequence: TGTGCCAGCAGTCAGACTCGACAGGGGAGGGGTGAAGCTTTCTTT.

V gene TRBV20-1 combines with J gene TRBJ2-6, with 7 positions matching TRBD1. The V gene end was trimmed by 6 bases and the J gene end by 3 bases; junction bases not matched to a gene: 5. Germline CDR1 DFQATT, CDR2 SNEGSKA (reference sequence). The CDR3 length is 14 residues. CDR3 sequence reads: CSAIAGGGANVLTF. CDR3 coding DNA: TGCAGTGCCATAGCAGGGGGTGGGGCCAACGTCCTGACTTTC.

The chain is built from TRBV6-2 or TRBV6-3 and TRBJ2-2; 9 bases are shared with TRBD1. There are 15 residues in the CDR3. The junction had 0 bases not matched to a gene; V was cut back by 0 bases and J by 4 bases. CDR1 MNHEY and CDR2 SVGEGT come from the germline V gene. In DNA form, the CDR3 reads TGTGCCAGCAGTTACTCGGACAGGGGCACCGGGGAGCTGTTTTTT. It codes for CASSYSDRGTGELFF.

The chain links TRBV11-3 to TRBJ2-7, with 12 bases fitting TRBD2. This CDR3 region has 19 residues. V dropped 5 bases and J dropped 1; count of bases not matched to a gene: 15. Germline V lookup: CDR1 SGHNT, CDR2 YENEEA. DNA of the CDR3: TGTGCCAGCAGCCTAAGCCCGGGACTAGCGGGTGCTTGGTCCTACGAGCAGTACTTC. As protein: CASSLSPGLAGAWSYEQYF.

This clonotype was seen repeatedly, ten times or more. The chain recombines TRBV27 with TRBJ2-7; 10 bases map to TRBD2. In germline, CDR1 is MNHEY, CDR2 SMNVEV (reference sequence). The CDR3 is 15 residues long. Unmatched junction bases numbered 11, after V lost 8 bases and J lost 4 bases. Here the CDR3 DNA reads TGTGCCAGCCGACCAGCGGGAGGGATAGGTTACGAGCAGTACTTC. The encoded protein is CASRPAGGIGYEQYF.

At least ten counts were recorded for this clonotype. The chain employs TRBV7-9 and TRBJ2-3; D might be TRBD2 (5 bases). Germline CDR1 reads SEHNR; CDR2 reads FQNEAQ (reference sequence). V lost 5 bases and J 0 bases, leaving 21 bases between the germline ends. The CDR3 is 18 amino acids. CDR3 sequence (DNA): TGTGCCAGCAGCCGCGGAATGGCGGGCGATACTAGCACAGATACGCAGTATTTT. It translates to CASSRGMAGDTSTDTQYF.

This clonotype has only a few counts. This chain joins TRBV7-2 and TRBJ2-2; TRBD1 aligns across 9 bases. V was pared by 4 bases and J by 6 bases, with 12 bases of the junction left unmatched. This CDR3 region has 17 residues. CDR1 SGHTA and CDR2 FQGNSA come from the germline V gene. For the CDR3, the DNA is TGTGCCAGCAGCTCATCCTACAACAGGGGGCCCGCCGGGGAGCTGTTTTTT. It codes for CASSSSYNRGPAGELFF.

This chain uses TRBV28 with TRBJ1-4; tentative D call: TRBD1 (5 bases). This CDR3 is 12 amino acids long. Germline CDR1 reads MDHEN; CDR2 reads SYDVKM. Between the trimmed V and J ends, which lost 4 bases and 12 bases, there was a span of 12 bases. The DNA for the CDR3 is TGTGCCAGCAGTTCCGCGGGGCAGGAACTGTTTTTT. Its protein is CASSSAGQELFF.

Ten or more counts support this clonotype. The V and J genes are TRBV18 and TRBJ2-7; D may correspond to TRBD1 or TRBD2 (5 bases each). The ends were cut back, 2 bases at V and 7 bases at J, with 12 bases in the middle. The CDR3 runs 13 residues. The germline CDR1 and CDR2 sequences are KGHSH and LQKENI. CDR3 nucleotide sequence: TGTGCCAGCTCACCAGGGACCGCGCGGGAGCAGTACTTC. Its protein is CASSPGTAREQYF.

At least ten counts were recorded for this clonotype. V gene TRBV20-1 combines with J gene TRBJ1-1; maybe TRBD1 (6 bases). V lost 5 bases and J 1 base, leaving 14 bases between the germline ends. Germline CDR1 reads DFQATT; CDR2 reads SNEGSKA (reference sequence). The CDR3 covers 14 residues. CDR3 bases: TGCAGTGCTTATCTTGGGACATCGAACACTGAAGCTTTCTTT. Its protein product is CSAYLGTSNTEAFF.

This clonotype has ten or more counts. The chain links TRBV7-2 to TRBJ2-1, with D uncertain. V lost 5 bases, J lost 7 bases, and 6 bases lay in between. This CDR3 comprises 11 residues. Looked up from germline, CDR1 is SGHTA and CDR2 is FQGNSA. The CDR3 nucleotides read TGTGCCAGCAGCCTTCTGAATGAGCAGTTCTTC. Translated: CASSLLNEQFF.

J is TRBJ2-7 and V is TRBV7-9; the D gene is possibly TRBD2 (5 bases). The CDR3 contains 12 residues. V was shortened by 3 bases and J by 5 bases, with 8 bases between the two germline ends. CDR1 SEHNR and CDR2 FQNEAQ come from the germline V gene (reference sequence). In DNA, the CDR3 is TGTGCCAGCAGCTTGGAGGTTCACGAGCAGTACTTC. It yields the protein CASSLEVHEQYF. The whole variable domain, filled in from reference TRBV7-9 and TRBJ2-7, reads DTGVSQNPRHKITKRGQNVTFRCDPISEHNRLYWYRQTLGQGPEFLTYFQNEAQLEKSRLLSDRFSAERPKGSFSTLEIQRTEQGDSAMYLCASSLEVHEQYFGPGTRLTVT.

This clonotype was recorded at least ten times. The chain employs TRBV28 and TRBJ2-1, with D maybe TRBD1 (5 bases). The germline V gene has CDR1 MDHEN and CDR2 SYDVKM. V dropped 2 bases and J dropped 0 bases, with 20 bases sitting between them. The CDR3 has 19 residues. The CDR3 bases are TGTGCCAGCAGTTTACAGAAGGAAGTCGTCACAGGCTCCTACAATGAGCAGTTCTTC. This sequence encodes CASSLQKEVVTGSYNEQFF.